The clone carrying this T cell receptor (beta chain) has a handful of counts. Its antigen is unknown. TCRdb recomputed calls from the 5' RACE reads with MiXCR, one row per CDR3 protein. The sample has 400,000 or so distinct CDR3 sequences; over 15% are singletons. The data belong to a study of T-cell memory formation after mild COVID-19. Regarding the study as a whole: Chiefly within CM and EM were the contracting CD4+ clones; CD8+ ones were within EMRA.

The length of the CDR3 is 13 residues. Per germline, CDR1 SGHTA and CDR2 FQGNSA. V was trimmed by 5 bases and J by 9 bases, leaving 14 bases between them. Sequencing used PBMCs or a T cell subset sorted from them (not recorded which). The J gene is TRBJ2-4, the V gene TRBV7-2; no clear D gene. The receptor was isolated from an adult woman who had mild COVID-19 (a few samples of this study predate the infection). Cell type and time point are not known. The CDR3 nucleotides are TGTGCCAGCAGCCCCGCAGTAACGGGCATTCAGTACTTC. As protein: CASSPAVTGIQYF.